This T cell receptor (beta chain) was captured in a study of Graves' ophthalmopathy and Graves' hyperthyroidism (dated by TCRdb to the late 2010s). For context, the study as a whole: Peripheral blood was collected at initial diagnosis, before any treatment. The study used TCR beta repertoire signatures to distinguish Graves' ophthalmopathy from Graves' hyperthyroidism and to predict progression to ophthalmopathy. In total, 120 to 150 blood samples were TCR-sequenced: some 43 ophthalmopathy, 75 hyperthyroidism and roughly 17 hyperthyroidism-to-ophthalmopathy patients. A discovery set of about 99 patients (about 45 ophthalmopathy, about 58 stable hyperthyroidism) was enrolled to explore V-J signatures distinguishing ophthalmopathy from hyperthyroidism. An independent validation cohort was composed of about 20 hyperthyroidism patients and about 17 patients who later progressed from hyperthyroidism to ophthalmopathy. T-cell repertoires of thyroid tissue and blood were compared in about six hyperthyroidism patients. After sampling, hyperthyroidism patients received methimazole starting at 30 mg daily, and ophthalmopathy patients received high-dose intravenous methylprednisolone.

TCR beta CDR3 regions were amplified from RNA transcripts for repertoire sequencing. The first round of RT-PCR was done with HTBI primers and the Qiagen OneStep RT-PCR kit, and was followed by a second round of multiplex PCR, then size selection and purification. Libraries were sequenced paired-end with 100 bp reads on an Illumina HiSeq2000. The study's own analysis went as follows. SOAPnuke was used for read processing, and reads with adapters, uncalled bases, a mean Phred below 15, or no exact constant-primer or identifier match were discarded. High-quality paired reads were merged with COPE v1.2.5. Clonotypes were defined as unique nucleotide sequences and were aligned to IMGT TRB V, D and J references using MiTCR v1.1. Only V-J combinations with frequency above 0.0001 were analysed, covering approximately 99% of repertoires. For each V-J combination, a TCR clonal expansion and chaos score was defined as the ratio of F50 clonal expansion to chaos observed in the TCRdist matrix. Welch's t-statistics and random forest were used to reduce features to 10 to 15 V-J combinations, which were fed into a naive Bayes classifier. The Morisita-Horn index was used to measure how similar the thyroid and blood repertoires were. In TCRdb, the public reads were trimmed at Q25 with fastp and aligned with MiXCR, with productive beta chains retained. Identical CDR3 protein sequences are pooled into one entry, listed with their most common genes and DNA. The V and J calls reflect TCRdb's pipeline rather than the authors' work. This sample comprises some 360,000 distinct CDR3 sequences, 17% of them detected only once. 2% to 3% of the sample rests with the top ten.

Hyperthyroidism was considered stable if no progression to ophthalmopathy occurred within 18 months of follow-up. The hyperthyroidism patients were 18 to 65 years old and newly diagnosed, with a disease duration of less than 2 months. Anyone with other autoimmune diseases, uncontrolled infections, pregnancy or lactation was excluded from the study. Clinical symptoms, serum thyroxine, TRAb, thyroid ultrasound and orbital computed tomography formed the basis of the diagnosis. Using Ficoll-Paque density gradient centrifugation, PBMCs were isolated from 9.5 to 10 ml of fresh peripheral blood. Total RNA was extracted using Trizol reagent, and RNA quality was checked on an Agilent 2100 Bioanalyzer. Many counts were recorded for this clonotype. Its antigen is still unknown. The sample holds no much larger clone one base away, and base qualities are not on file. Broad study findings and their caveats: In validation, the model predicted ophthalmopathy progression with about 64% sensitivity and roughly 72% specificity; roughly 12 predicted patients were CT-confirmed with GO in a median of around 6 months. Sample size was not predetermined statistically, and investigators were not blinded to group allocation. Ophthalmopathy was separated from stable hyperthyroidism by the 13-signature model with about 89% sensitivity and just under 84% specificity in cross-validation and with 80%/75% in the test set. Most expanded thyroid clonotypes with frequency above 0.001 were also detected in blood, suggesting blood repertoires may reflect the thyroid immune response.

The receptor was isolated from an adult woman with stable Graves' hyperthyroidism. The material sequenced was peripheral blood.

The CDR3 protein: CASFRDRMNTEAFF. The nucleotides read TGTGCCAGTTTTCGGGACAGGATGAACACTGAAGCTTTCTTT. Recombination connected TRBV27 to TRBJ1-1, with 8 bases matching TRBD1. V trim: 9 bases; J trim: 0 bases; unmatched bases: 6. The CDR3 has 14 amino acids, counting the end cysteine and phenylalanine. Just CDR3 DNA is preserved here, 42 bases in frame from base 1. CDR1 and CDR2 were assigned from the germline V gene (reference sequence) as MNHEY and SMNVEV.